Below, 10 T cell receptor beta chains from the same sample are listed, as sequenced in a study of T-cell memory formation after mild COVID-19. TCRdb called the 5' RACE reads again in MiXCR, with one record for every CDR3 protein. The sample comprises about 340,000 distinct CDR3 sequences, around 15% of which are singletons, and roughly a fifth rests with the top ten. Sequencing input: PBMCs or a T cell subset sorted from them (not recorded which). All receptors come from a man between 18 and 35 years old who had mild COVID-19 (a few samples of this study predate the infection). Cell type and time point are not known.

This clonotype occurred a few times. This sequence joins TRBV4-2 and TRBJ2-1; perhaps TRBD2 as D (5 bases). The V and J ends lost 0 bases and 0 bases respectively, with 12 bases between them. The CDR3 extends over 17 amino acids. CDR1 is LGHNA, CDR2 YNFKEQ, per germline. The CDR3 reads CASSQDSGLSSYNEQFF. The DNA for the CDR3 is TGTGCCAGCAGCCAAGACAGCGGTCTCAGCTCCTACAATGAGCAGTTCTTC.

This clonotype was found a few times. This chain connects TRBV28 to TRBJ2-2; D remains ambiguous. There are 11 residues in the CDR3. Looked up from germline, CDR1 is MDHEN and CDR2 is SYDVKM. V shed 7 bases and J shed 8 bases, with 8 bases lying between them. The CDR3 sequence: CASNFDGELFF. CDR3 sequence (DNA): TGTGCCAGCAATTTCGATGGGGAGCTGTTTTTT.

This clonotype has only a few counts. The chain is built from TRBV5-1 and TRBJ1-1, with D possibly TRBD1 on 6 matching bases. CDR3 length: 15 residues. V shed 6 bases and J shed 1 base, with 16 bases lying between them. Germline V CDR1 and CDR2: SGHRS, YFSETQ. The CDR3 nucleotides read TGCGCCAGCACCCCGGGTCGGGGGCAGAACACTGAAGCTTTCTTT. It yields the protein CASTPGRGQNTEAFF.

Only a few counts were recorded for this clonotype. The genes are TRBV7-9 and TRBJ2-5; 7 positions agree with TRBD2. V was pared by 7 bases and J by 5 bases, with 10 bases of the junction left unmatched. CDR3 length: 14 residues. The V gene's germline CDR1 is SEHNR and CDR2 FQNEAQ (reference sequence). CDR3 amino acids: CASTLSGAGETQYF. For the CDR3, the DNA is TGTGCCAGCACCCTCAGCGGGGCGGGGGAGACCCAGTACTTC.

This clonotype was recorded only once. The chain's CDR3 is CSGVRAQNNEQFF. CDR3 nucleotide sequence: TGCAGTGGGGTCCGGGCACAGAACAATGAGCAGTTCTTC. The chain couples TRBV20-1 to TRBJ2-1, with D hard to call. Germline lookup yields CDR1 DFQATT and CDR2 SNEGSKA (reference sequence). The germline V and J ends were trimmed by 7 bases and 5 bases, with 15 bases remaining between them. CDR3 length equals 13 residues.

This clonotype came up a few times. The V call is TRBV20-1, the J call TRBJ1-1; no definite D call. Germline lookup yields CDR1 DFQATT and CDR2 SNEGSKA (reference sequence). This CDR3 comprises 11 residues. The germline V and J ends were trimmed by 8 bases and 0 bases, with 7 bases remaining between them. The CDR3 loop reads CSSNMNTEAFF. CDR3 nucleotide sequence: TGCAGTTCCAATATGAACACTGAAGCTTTCTTT.

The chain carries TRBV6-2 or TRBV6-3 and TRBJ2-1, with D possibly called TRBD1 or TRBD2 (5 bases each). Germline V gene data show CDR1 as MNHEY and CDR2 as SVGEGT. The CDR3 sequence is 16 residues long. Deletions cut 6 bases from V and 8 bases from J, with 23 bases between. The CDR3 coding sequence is TGTGCCAGCAGAACGGGACCCCTCACTCTCGGGGATGAGCAGTTCTTC. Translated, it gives CASRTGPLTLGDEQFF.

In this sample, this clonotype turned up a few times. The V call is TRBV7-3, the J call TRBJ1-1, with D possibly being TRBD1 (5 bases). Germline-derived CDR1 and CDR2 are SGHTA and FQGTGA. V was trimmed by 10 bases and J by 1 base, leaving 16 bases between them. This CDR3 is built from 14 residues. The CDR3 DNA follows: TGTGCCACTAAGGTGGGGGGTTCGAACACTGAAGCTTTCTTT. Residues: CATKVGGSNTEAFF.

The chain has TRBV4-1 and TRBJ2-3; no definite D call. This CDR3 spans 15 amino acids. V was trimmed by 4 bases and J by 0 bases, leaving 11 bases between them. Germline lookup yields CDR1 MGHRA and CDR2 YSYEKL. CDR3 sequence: CASSPTTYSTDTQYF. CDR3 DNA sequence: TGCGCCAGCAGCCCAACGACCTACAGCACAGATACGCAGTATTTT.

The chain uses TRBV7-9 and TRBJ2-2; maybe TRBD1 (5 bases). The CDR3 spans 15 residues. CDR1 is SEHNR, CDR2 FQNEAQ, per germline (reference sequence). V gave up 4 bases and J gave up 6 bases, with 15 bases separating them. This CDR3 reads CASSSTGRLPGELFF. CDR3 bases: TGTGCCAGCAGCTCCACAGGACGGCTGCCCGGGGAGCTGTTTTTT.